This TCR beta chain was recorded in a study of T cell repertoires in cytomegalovirus infection. This clonotype was seen repeatedly, ten times or more. TCRdb independently ran MiXCR on the reads; one entry per CDR3 protein. The sample yields 160,000 or so distinct CDR3 sequences, 23% seen once. The CDR3 has 16 amino acids. Per germline, CDR1 LGHDT and CDR2 YNNKEL (reference sequence). V was pared by 4 bases and J by 1 base, with 13 bases between. The V gene is TRBV3-1, the J gene TRBJ2-2; D unresolved. The receptor was isolated from a human donor in good health (CMV status not recorded). Some clones in this sample may be carry-over from other donors' samples. The specimen was PBMCs. In nucleotides, the CDR3 is TGTGCCAGCAGCCTCCTCGGTTCTAGGAACACCGGGGAGCTGTTTTTT. Translation: CASSLLGSRNTGELFF.